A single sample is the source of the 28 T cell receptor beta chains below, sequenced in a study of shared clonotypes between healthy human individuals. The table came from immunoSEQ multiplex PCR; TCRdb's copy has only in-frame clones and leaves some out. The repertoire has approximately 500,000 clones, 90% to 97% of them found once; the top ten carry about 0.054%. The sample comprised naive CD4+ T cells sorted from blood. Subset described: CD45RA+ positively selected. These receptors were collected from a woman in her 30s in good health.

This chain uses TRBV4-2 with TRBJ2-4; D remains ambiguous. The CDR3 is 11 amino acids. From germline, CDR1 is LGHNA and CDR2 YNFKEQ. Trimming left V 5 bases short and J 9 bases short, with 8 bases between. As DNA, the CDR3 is TGTGCCAGCAGCTTGTTGGGCATTCAGTACTTC. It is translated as CASSLLGIQYF.

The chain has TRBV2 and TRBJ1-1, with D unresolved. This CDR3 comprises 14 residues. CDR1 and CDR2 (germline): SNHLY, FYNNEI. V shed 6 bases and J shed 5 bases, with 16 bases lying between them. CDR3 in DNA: TGTGCCAGCAGATTAACCGGCCCCGGGACTGAAGCTTTCTTT. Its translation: CASRLTGPGTEAFF.

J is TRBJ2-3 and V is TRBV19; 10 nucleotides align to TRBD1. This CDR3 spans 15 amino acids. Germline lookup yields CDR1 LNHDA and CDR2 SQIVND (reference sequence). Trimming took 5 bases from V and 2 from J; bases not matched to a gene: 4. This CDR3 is CASSYGTGDTDTQYF. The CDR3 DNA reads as TGTGCCAGTAGTTACGGGACAGGGGACACAGATACGCAGTATTTT.

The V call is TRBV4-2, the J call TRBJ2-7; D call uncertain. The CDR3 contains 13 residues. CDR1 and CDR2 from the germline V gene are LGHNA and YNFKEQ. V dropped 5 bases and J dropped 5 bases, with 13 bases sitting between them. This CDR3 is CASSFPGPHEQYF. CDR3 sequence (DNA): TGTGCCAGCAGCTTCCCAGGCCCCCACGAGCAGTACTTC.

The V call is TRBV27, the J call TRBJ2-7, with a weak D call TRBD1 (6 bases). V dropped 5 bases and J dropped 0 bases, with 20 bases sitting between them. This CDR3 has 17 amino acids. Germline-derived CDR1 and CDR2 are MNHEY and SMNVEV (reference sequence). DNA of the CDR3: TGTGCCAGCAGTAAAACTCACGGACAGAGAGTCTCCTACGAGCAGTACTTC. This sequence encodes CASSKTHGQRVSYEQYF.

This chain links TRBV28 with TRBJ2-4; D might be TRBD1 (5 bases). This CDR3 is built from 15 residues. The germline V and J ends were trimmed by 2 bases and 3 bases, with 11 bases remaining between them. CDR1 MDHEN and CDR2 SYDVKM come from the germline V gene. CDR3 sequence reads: CASSLTQGDKNIQYF. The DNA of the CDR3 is TGTGCCAGCAGTTTAACCCAGGGCGACAAAAACATTCAGTACTTC.

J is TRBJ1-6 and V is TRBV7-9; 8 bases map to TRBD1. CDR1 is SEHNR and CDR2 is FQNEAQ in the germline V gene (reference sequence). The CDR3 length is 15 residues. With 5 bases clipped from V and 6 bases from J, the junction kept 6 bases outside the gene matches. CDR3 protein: CASSKSGQANSPLHF. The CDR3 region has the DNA TGTGCCAGCAGCAAGTCGGGACAGGCTAATTCACCCCTCCACTTT.

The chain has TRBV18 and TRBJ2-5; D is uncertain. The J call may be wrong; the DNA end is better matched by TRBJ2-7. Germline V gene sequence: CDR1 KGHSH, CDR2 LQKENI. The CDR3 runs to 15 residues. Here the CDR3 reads CASSYEYGYSYEQYF. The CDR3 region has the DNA TGTGCCAGCTCTTACGAGTACGGTTACTCCTACGAGCAGTACTTC.

For the CDR3, the DNA is TGTGCCAGTAGTAACGCCAGGACTAGCCGCACCGGGGAGCTGTTTTTT. It is translated as CASSNARTSRTGELFF. The V gene is TRBV19, the J gene TRBJ2-2, with 8 bases that match TRBD2. The ends lost 4 bases at V and 4 bases at J; junction bases unmatched: 8. CDR1 and CDR2 from the germline V gene are LNHDA and SQIVND (reference sequence). The CDR3 covers 16 residues.

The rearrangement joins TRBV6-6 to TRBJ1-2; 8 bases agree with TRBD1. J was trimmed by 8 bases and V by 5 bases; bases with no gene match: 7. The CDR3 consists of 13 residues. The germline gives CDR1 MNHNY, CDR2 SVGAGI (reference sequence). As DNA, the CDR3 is TGTGCCAGCAGTCAAGCGGACAGGGCCGGCTACACCTTC. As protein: CASSQADRAGYTF.

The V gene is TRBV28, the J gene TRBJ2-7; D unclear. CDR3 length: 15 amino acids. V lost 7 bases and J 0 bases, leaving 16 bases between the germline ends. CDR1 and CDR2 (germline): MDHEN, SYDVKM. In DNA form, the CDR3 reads TGTGCCAGCAAGAATAGGCGGACGAGCTCCTACGAGCAGTACTTC. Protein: CASKNRRTSSYEQYF.

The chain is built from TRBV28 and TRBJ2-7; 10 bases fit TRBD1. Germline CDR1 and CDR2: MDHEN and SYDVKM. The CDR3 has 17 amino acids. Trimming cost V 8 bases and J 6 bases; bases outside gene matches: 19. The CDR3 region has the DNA TGTGCCAGCCTGTCGAATCTATTATGGGACAGGGGTCGCGAGCAGTACTTC. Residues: CASLSNLLWDRGREQYF.

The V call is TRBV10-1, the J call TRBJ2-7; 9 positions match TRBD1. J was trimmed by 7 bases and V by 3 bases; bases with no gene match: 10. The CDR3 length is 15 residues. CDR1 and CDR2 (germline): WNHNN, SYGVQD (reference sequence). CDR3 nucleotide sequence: TGCGCCAGCAGTGACGGGGTACAGGGGGCTAAAGAGCAGTACTTC. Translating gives CASSDGVQGAKEQYF.

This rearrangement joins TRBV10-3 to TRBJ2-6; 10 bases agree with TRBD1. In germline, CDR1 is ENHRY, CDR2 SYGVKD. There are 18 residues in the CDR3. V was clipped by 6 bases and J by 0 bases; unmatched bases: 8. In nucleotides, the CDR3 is TGTGCCATCAGCGACCGGGACAGGGGACCCTCTGGGGCCAACGTCCTGACTTTC. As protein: CAISDRDRGPSGANVLTF.

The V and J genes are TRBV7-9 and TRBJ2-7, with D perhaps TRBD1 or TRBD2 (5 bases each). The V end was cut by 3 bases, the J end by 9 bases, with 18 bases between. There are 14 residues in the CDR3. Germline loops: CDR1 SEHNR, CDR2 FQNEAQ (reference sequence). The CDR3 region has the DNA TGTGCCAGCAGCTTTGCCGGGACCTTGATCGGGCAGTACTTC. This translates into CASSFAGTLIGQYF.

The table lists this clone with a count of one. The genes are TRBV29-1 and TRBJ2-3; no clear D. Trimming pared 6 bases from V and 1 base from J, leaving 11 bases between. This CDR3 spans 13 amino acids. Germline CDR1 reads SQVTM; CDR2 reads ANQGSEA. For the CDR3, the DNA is TGCAGCGTCCGCCGGGCAGGCACAGATACGCAGTATTTT. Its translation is CSVRRAGTDTQYF.

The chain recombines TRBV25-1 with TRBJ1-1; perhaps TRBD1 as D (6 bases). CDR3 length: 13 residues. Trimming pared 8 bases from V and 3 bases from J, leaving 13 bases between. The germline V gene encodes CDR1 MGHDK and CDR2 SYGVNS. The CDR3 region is CASQRGGDTEAFF. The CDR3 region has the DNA TGTGCCAGCCAGAGGGGGGGGGACACTGAAGCTTTCTTT. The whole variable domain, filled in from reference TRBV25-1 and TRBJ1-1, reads EADIYQTPRYLVIGTGKKITLECSQTMGHDKMYWYQQDPGMELHLIHYSYGVNSTEKGDLSSESTVSRIRTEHFPLTLESARPSHTSQYLCASQRGGDTEAFFGQGTRLTVV.

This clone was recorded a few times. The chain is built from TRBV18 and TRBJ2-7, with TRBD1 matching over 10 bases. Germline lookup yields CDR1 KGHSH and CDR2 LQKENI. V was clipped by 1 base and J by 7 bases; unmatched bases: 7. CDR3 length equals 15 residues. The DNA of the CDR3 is TGTGCCAGCTCACCACAAGGACAGGGGGTCGGGGAGCAGTACTTC. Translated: CASSPQGQGVGEQYF.

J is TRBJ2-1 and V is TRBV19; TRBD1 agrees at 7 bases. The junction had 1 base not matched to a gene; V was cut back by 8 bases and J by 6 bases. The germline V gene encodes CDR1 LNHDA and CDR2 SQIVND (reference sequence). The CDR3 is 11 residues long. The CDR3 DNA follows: TGTGCCAGTTACAGGGGCAATGAGCAGTTCTTC. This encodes CASYRGNEQFF.

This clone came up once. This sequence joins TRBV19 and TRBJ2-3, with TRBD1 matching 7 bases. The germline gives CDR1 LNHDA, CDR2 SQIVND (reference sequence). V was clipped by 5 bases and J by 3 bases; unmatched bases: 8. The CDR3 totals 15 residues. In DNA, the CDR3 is TGTGCCAGTAGTTTCCAGGGGGAGAGTACAGATACGCAGTATTTT. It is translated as CASSFQGESTDTQYF.

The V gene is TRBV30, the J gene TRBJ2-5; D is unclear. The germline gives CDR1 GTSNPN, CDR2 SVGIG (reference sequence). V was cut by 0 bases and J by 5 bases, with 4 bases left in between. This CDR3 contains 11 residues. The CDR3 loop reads CAWSVSETQYF. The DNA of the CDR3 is TGTGCCTGGAGTGTATCGGAGACCCAGTACTTC. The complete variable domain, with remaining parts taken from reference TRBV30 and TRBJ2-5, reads SQTIHQWPATLVQPVGSPLSLECTVEGTSNPNLYWYRQAAGRGLQLLFYSVGIGQISSEVPQNLSASRPQDRQFILSSKKLLLSDSGFYLCAWSVSETQYFGPGTRLLVL.

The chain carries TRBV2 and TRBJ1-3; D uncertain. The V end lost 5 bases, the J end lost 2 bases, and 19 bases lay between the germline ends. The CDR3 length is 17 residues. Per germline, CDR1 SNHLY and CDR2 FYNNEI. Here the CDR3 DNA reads TGTGCCAGCAGTCCCGGGCCAGATCCTCGGCCTGGAAACACCATATATTTT. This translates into CASSPGPDPRPGNTIYF.

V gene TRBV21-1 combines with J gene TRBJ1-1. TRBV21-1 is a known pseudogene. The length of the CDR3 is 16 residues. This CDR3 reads CASSPPPGPQNTEAFF. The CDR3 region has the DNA TGTGCCAGCAGCCCTCCCCCGGGACCGCAGAACACTGAAGCTTTCTTT.

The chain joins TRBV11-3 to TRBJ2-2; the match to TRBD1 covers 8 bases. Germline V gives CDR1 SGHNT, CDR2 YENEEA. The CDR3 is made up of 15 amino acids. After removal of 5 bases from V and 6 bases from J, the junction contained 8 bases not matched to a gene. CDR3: CASSKSRGRAGELFF. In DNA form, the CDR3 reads TGTGCCAGCAGCAAAAGCAGGGGGCGAGCCGGGGAGCTGTTTTTT.

The CDR3 nucleotides read TGTGCCAGCAGTGAAGGGCAGGGGGCGGCTAGCGGGAGAATCCACGAGCAGTACTTC. Residues: CASSEGQGAASGRIHEQYF. The chain uses TRBV6-1 and TRBJ2-7; TRBD2 agrees at 10 bases. The ends lost 1 base at V and 5 bases at J; junction bases unmatched: 17. The germline gives CDR1 MNHNS, CDR2 SASEGT. The CDR3 spans 19 residues.

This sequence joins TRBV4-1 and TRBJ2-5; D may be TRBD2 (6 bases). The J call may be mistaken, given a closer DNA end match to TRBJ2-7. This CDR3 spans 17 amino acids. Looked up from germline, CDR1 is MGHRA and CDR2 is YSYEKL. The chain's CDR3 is CASSQEPALAGPYEQYF. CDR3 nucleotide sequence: TGCGCCAGCAGCCAAGAGCCGGCCTTGGCGGGACCCTACGAGCAGTACTTC.

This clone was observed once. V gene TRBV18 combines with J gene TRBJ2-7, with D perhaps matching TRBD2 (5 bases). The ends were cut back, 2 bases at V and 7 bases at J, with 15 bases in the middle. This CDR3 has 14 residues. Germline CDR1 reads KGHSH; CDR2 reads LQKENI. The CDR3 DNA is TGTGCCAGCTCACCATACTCAAAATCGGGGGAGCAGTACTTC. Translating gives CASSPYSKSGEQYF.

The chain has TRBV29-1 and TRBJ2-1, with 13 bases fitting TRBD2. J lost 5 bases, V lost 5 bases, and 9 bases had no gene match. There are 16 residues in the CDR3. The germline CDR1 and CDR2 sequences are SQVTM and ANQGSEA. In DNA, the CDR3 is TGCAGCGTTTCCGGACTAGCGGGAGACCCCCACAATGAGCAGTTCTTC. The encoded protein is CSVSGLAGDPHNEQFF.